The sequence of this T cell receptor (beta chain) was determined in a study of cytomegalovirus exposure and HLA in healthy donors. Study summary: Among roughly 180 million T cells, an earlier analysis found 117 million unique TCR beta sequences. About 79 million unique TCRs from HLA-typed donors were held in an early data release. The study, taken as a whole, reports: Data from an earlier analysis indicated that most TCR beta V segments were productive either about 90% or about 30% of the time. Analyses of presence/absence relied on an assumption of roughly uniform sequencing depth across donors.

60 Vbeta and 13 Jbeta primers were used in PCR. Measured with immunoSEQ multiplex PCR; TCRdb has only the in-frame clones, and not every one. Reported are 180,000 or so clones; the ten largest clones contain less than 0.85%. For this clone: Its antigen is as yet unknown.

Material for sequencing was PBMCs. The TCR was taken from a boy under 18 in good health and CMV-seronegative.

DNA for the CDR3: TGTGCCAGCAGCTTAGGGGGACTTAACTATGGCTACACCTTC. Protein product: CASSLGGLNYGYTF. The chain links TRBV7-9 to TRBJ1-2; D perhaps matches TRBD1 (5 bases). Between the trimmed V and J ends, which lost 1 base and 1 base, there was a span of 7 bases. The CDR3 has 14 residues. Per germline, CDR1 SEHNR and CDR2 FQNEAQ (reference sequence).